This T cell receptor beta chain was documented in a study of blood T cell repertoires in COVID-19. Assay: immunoSEQ multiplex PCR; the TCRdb copy retains only in-frame clones and omits some. The data hold about 180,000 clones, with approximately 85% observed a single time. The V end was cut by 0 bases, the J end by 2 bases, with 12 bases between. The V gene's germline CDR1 is SGHTS and CDR2 YDEGEE. The CDR3 loop spans 16 amino acids. The V gene is TRBV5-8, the J gene TRBJ1-5; a weak D match, TRBD1 (5 bases). The sequenced material came from peripheral blood. This clonotype was sampled from an elderly man with COVID-19, enrolled during active disease. CDR3 sequence reads: CASSLGRVVGNQPQHF. CDR3 DNA: TGTGCCAGCAGCTTGGGCAGGGTAGTCGGCAATCAGCCCCAGCATTTT.